The sequence of this TCR beta chain was determined in a study of cytomegalovirus exposure and HLA in healthy donors. Findings and caveats of the study: The study designated 150 or so TCR beta chains cytomegalovirus-associated. Versus the roughly 670-donor mean, an Asian-associated ancestry cluster reportedly showed fewer N-insertions in a later analysis. In vitro experiments confirmed that three CMV-associated chains were specific for CMV antigens. A later analysis showed HLA-associated TCR beta chains outstripping equally common others in clonal expansion.

CDR1 SGHNT and CDR2 YYREEE come from the germline V gene (reference sequence). CDR3 length: 16 amino acids. The trim removed 3 bases at V and 7 bases at J, leaving 10 bases unmatched. Concerning this clone itself: Its antigen is not known.

60 Vbeta and 13 Jbeta primers were used in PCR. TCRdb keeps only in-frame clones here, not all; method: immunoSEQ multiplex PCR. The sample shows 110,000 or so clones, less than 80% of them seen only once. V and J are TRBV5-4 and TRBJ2-1; 10 bases map to TRBD1. Sequencing used PBMCs. The sequence was obtained from a woman aged 50 to 60 in good health and CMV-seropositive. The CDR3 sequence is CASSSTGGEAWNEQFF. For the CDR3, the DNA is TGTGCCAGCAGCTCGACAGGGGGCGAGGCTTGGAATGAGCAGTTCTTC.